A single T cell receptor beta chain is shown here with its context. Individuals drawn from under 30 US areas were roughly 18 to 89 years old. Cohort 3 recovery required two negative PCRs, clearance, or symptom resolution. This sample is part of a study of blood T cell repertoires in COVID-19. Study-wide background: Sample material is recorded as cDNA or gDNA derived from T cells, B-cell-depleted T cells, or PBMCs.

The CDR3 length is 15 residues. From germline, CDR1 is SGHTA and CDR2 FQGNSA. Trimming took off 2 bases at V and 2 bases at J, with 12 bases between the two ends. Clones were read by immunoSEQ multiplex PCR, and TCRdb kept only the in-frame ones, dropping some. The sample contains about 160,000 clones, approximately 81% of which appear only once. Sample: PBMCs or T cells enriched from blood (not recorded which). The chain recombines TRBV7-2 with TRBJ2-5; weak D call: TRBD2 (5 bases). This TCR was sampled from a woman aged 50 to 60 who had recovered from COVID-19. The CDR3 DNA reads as TGTGCCAGCAGCTTACTTGGTCGGGGACAAGAGACCCAGTACTTC. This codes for CASSLLGRGQETQYF.